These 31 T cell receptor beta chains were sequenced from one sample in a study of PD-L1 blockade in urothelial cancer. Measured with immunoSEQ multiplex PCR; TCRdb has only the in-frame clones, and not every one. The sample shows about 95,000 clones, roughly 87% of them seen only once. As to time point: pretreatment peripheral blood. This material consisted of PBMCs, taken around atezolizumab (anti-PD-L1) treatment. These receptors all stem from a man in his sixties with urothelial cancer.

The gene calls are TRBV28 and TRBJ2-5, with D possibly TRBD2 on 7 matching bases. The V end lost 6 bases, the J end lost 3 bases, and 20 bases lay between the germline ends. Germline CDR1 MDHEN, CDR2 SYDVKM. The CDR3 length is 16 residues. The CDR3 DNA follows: TGTGCCAGCAGAACCATCCACGGGGGGCCCGAAGAGACCCAGTACTTC. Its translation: CASRTIHGGPEETQYF.

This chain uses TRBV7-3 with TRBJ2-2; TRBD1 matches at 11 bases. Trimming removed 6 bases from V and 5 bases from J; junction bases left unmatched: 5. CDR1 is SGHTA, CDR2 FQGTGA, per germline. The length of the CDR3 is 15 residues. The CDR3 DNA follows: TGTGCCAGCAGTCCCGGGACAGGGGGGACCGGGGAGCTGTTTTTT. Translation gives CASSPGTGGTGELFF.

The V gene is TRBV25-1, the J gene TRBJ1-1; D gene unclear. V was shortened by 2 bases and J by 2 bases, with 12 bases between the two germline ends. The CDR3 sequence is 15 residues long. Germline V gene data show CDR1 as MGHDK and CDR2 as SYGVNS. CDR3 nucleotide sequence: TGTGCCAGCAGTGAACAGTCGGGGAGTAACACTGAAGCTTTCTTT. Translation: CASSEQSGSNTEAFF.

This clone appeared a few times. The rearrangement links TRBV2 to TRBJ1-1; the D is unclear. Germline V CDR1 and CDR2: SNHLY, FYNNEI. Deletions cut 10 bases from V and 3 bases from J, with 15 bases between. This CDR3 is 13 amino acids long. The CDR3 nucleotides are TGTGCCACCAATGAGGGAGGAGACACTGAAGCTTTCTTT. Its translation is CATNEGGDTEAFF.

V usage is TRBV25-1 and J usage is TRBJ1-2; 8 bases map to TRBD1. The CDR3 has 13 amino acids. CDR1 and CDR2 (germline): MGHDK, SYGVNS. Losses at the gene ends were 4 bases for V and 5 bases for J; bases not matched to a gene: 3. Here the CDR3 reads CASSADRDYGYTF. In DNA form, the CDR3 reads TGTGCCAGCAGTGCGGACAGGGATTATGGCTACACCTTC.

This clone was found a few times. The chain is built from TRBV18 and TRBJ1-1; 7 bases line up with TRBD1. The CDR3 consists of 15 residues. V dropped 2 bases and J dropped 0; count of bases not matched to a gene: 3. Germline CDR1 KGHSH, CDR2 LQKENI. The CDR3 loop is CASSPGTVVNTEAFF. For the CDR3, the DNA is TGTGCCAGCTCACCAGGGACAGTCGTGAACACTGAAGCTTTCTTT.

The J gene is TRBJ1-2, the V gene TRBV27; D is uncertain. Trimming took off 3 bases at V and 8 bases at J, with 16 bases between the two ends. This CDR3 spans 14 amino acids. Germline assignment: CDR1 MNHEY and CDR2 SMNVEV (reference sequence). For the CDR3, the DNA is TGTGCCAGCAGTTTCTCTCCAGAGACGGGAGGCTACACCTTC. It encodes CASSFSPETGGYTF.

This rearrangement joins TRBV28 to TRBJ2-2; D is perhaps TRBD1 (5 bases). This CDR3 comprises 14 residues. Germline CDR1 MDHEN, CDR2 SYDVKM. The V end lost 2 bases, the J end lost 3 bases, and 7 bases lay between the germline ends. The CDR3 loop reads CASSLDSYTGELFF. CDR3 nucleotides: TGTGCCAGCAGTTTAGACAGCTACACCGGGGAGCTGTTTTTT.

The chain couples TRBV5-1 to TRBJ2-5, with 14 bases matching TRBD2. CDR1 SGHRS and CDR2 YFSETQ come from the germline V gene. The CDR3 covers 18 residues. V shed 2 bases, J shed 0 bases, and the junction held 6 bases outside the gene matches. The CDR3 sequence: CASSFGLAGGPYQETQYF. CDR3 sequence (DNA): TGCGCCAGCAGCTTCGGACTAGCGGGAGGCCCGTACCAAGAGACCCAGTACTTC.

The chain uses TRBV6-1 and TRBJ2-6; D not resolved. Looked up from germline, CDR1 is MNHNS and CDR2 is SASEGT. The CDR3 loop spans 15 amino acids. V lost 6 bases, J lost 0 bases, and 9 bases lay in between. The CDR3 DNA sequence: TGTGCCAGCAGCCCTAGTAGCTCTGGGGCCAACGTCCTGACTTTC. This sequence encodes CASSPSSSGANVLTF.

The CDR3 region is CASSLFSGGPANEQFF. In DNA form, the CDR3 reads TGTGCCAGCAGCTTATTTTCAGGGGGCCCGGCGAATGAGCAGTTCTTC. The chain carries TRBV5-5 and TRBJ2-1, with TRBD1 identical over 8 bases. The V and J ends lost 2 bases and 7 bases, in that order; junction bases with no gene match: 11. Germline V gene lookup returns CDR1 SGHKS and CDR2 YYEKEE (reference sequence). This CDR3 spans 16 amino acids.

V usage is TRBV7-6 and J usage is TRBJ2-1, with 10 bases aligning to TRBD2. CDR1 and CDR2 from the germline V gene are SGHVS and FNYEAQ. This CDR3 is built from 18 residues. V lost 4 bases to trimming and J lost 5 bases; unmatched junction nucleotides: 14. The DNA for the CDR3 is TGTGCCAGCAGCTCATTACTAGCGGGATTTACGGAAGACAATGAGCAGTTCTTC. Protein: CASSSLLAGFTEDNEQFF.

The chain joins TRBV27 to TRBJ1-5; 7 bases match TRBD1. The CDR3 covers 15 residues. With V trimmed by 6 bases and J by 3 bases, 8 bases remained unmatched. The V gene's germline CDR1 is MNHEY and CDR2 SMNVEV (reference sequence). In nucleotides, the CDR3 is TGTGCCAGCAGCCCCGGGACAGTCACCAATCAGCCCCAGCATTTT. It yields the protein CASSPGTVTNQPQHF.

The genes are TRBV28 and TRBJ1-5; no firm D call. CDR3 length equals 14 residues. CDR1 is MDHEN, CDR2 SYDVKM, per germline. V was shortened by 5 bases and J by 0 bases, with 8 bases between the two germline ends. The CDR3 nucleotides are TGTGCCAGCAGTGTACAAGTTAGCAATCAGCCCCAGCATTTT. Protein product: CASSVQVSNQPQHF.

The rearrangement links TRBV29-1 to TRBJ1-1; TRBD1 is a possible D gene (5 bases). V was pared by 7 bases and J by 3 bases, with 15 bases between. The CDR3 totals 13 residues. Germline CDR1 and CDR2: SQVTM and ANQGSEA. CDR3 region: CSDGLGADTEAFF. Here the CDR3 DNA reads TGCAGCGACGGACTAGGGGCGGACACTGAAGCTTTCTTT.

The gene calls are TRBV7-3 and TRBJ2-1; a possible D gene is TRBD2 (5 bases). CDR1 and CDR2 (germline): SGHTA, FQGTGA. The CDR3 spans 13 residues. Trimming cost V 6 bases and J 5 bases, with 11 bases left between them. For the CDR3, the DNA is TGTGCCAGCAGGTCAAGAGCGGACAATGAGCAGTTCTTC. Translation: CASRSRADNEQFF.

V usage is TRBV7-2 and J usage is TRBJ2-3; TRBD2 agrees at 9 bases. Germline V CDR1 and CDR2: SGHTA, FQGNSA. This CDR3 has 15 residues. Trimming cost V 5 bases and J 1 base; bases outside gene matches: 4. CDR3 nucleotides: TGTGCCAGCAGCAAGCGACTAGCGGGCACAGATACGCAGTATTTT. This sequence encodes CASSKRLAGTDTQYF.

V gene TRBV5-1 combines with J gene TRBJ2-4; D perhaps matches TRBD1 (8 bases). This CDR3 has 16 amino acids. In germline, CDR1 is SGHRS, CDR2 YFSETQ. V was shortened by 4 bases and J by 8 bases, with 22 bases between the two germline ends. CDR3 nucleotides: TGCGCCAGCAGCCAGCTTGACAGGGGAAGCGGGGACATTCAGTACTTC. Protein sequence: CASSQLDRGSGDIQYF.

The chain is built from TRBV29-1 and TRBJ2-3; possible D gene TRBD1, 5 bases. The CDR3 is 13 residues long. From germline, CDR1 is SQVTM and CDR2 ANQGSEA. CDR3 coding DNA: TGCGCCGGCCGTGGGGCCGGCACAGATACGCAGTATTTT. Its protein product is CAGRGAGTDTQYF.

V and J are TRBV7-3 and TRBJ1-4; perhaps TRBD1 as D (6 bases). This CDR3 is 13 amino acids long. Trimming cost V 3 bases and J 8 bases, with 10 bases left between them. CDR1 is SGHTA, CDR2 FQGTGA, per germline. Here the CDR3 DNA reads TGTGCCAGCAGCTTGGGGGCAGGGGAAAAACTGTTTTTT. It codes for CASSLGAGEKLFF. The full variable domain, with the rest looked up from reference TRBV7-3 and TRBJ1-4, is GAGVSQTPSNKVTEKGKYVELRCDPISGHTALYWYRQSLGQGPEFLIYFQGTGAADDSGLPNDRFFAVRPEGSVSTLKIQRTERGDSAVYLCASSLGAGEKLFFGSGTQLSVL.

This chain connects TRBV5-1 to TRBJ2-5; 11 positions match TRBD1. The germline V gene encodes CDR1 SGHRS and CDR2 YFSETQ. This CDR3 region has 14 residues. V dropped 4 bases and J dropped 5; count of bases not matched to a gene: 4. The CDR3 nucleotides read TGCGCCAGCAGCGGGGGACAGGGGGGCGAGACCCAGTACTTC. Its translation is CASSGGQGGETQYF.

The CDR3 here is CASSFPPMGLTYEQYF. The CDR3 coding sequence is TGTGCCAGCAGCTTCCCTCCCATGGGACTTACCTACGAGCAGTACTTC. This chain joins TRBV11-2 and TRBJ2-7; a possible D gene is TRBD2 (6 bases). V was cut by 3 bases and J by 2 bases, with 17 bases left in between. Germline CDR1 and CDR2: SGHAT and FQNNGV. CDR3 length equals 16 residues.

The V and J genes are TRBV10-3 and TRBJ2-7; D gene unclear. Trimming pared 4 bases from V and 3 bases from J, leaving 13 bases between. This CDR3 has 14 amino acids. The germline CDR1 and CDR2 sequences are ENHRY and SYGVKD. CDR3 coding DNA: TGTGCCATCAGTGCGTTAATAAATAGCTACGAGCAGTACTTC. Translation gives CAISALINSYEQYF.

CDR3: CASSLRGPFADEQYF. DNA of the CDR3: TGTGCCAGCAGCTTGAGAGGTCCTTTCGCGGACGAGCAGTACTTC. This chain connects TRBV5-4 to TRBJ2-7; D call uncertain. CDR1 is SGHNT and CDR2 is YYREEE in the germline V gene (reference sequence). V lost 1 base and J lost 5, with 16 bases in between. The CDR3 length is 15 residues.

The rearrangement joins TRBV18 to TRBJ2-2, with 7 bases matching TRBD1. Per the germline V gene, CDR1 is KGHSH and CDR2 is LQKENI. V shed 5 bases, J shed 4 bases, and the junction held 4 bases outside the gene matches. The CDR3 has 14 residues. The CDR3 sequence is CASSGTALTGELFF. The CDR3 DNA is TGTGCCAGCTCAGGGACAGCCCTCACCGGGGAGCTGTTTTTT.

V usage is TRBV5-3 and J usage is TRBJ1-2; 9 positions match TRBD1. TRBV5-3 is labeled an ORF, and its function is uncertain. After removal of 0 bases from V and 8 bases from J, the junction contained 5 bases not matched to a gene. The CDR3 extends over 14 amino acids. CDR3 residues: CARSLDRGLGGYTF. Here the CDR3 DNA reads TGTGCCAGAAGCTTGGACAGGGGGCTGGGAGGCTACACCTTC.

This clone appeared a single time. Here the CDR3 reads CASRGQGAKEKLFF. In DNA, the CDR3 is TGTGCCAGCAGAGGACAGGGGGCCAAAGAAAAACTGTTTTTT. J is TRBJ1-4 and V is TRBV2; 11 nucleotides line up with TRBD1. Germline V gene lookup returns CDR1 SNHLY and CDR2 FYNNEI. This CDR3 has 14 amino acids. V lost 6 bases and J lost 8; bases outside the gene matches: 5.

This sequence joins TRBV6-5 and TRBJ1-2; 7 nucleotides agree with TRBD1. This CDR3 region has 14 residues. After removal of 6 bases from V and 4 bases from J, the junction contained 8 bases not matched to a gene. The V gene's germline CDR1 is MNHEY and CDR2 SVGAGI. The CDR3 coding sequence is TGTGCCAGCAGAAGGGACAGAGCTAGCTATGGCTACACCTTC. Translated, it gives CASRRDRASYGYTF.

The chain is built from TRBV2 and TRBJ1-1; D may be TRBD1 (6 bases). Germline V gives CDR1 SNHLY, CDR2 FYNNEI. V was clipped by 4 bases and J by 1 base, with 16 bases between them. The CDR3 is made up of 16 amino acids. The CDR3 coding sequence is TGTGCCAGCAGTGGTAGGGGGTCAGATCAGAACACTGAAGCTTTCTTT. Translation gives CASSGRGSDQNTEAFF.

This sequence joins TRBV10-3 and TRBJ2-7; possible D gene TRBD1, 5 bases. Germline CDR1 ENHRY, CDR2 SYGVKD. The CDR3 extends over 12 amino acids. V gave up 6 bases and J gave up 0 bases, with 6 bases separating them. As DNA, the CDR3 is TGTGCCATCAGGCAGGGCTCCTACGAGCAGTACTTC. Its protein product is CAIRQGSYEQYF.

CDR3 protein: CASSEVRTSPETQYF. The CDR3 DNA follows: TGTGCCAGCAGTGAAGTTCGGACTAGCCCCGAGACCCAGTACTTC. The chain carries TRBV6-1 and TRBJ2-5, with 8 bases matching TRBD2. J lost 5 bases, V lost 1 base, and 6 bases had no gene match. Looked up from germline, CDR1 is MNHNS and CDR2 is SASEGT. The CDR3 runs to 15 residues.